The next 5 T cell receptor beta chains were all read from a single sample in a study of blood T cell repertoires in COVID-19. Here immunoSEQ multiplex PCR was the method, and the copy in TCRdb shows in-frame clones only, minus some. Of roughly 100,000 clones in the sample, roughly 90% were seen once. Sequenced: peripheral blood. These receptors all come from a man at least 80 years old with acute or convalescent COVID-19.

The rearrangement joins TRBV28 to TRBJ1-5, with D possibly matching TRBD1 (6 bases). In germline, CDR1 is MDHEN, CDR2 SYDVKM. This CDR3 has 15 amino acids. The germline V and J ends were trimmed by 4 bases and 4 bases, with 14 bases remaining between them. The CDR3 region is CASSSAGTMNQPQHF. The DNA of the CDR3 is TGTGCCAGCAGTTCCGCCGGGACAATGAATCAGCCCCAGCATTTT. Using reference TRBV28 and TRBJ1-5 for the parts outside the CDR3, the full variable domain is DVKVTQSSRYLVKRTGEKVFLECVQDMDHENMFWYRQDPGLGLRLIYFSYDVKMKEKGDIPEGYSVSREKKERFSLILESASTNQTSMYLCASSSAGTMNQPQHFGDGTRLSIL.

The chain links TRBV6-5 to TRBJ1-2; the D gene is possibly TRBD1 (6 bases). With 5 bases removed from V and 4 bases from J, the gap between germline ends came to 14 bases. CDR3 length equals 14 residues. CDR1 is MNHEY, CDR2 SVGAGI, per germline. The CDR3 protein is CASSLHREIYGYTF. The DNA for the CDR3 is TGTGCCAGCAGTCTACACAGGGAGATCTATGGCTACACCTTC.

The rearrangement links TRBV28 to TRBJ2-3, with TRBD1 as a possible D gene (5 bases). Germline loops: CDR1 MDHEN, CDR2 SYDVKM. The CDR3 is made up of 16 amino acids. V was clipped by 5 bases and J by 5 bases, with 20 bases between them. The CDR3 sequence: CASSLRGYRRRDTQYF. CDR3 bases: TGTGCCAGCAGTCTAAGGGGCTATAGACGAAGAGATACGCAGTATTTT.

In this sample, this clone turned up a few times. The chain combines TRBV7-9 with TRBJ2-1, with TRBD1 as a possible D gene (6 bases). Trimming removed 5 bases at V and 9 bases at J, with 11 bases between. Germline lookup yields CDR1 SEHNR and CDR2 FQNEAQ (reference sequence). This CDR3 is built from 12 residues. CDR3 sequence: CASSQEGGEQFF. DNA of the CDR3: TGTGCCAGCAGCCAAGAAGGGGGTGAGCAGTTCTTC. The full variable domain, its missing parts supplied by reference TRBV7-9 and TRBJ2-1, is DTGVSQNPRHKITKRGQNVTFRCDPISEHNRLYWYRQTLGQGPEFLTYFQNEAQLEKSRLLSDRFSAERPKGSFSTLEIQRTEQGDSAMYLCASSQEGGEQFFGPGTRLTVL.

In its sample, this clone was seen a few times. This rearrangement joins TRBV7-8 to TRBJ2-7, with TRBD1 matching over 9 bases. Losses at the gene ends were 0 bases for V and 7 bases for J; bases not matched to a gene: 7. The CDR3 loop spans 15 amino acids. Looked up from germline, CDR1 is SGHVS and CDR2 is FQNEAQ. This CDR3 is CASSLAPTGGREQYF. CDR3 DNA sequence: TGTGCCAGCAGCTTAGCGCCAACAGGGGGCCGAGAGCAGTACTTC.